These T cell receptor beta chains were read from a single sample in a study of blood T cells in healthy people across ages. MiXCR, run by TCRdb on the 5' RACE reads, gives a single entry per CDR3 protein. The repertoire holds 800,000 to 950,000 distinct CDR3 sequences, about 48% seen once, with roughly 13% in the top ten. The sequenced sample was blood. The source of these receptors is a man aged 30 to 39 in good health. Both conserved end residues are part of each CDR3. The order of the fields is J gene, D gene, clone size, V gene, CDR3 protein, CDR3 DNA. A D gene is named only where the DNA matches it firmly. Size is stated for part of the rows, as once, few or many counts, or as a class when the clone is expanded.

j_gene: TRBJ1-1
d_gene: TRBD1
abundance: NA
v_gene: TRBV12-3/TRBV12-4
CDR3aa: CASSPGQGWDTEAFF
CDR3nt: TGTGCCAGCAGCCCGGGACAGGGATGGGACACTGAAGCTTTCTTT

j_gene: TRBJ1-4
d_gene: NA
abundance: NA
v_gene: TRBV5-1
CDR3aa: CASSSGTVVGEKLFF
CDR3nt: TGCGCCAGCAGCTCGGGGACCGTCGTTGGTGAAAAACTGTTTTTT

j_gene: TRBJ2-5
d_gene: NA
abundance: NA
v_gene: TRBV20-1
CDR3aa: CSARSAWDQETQYF
CDR3nt: TGCAGTGCTAGATCCGCTTGGGATCAAGAGACCCAGTACTTC

j_gene: TRBJ2-7
d_gene: TRBD1
abundance: NA
v_gene: TRBV10-3
CDR3aa: CAIAGTGDHEQYF
CDR3nt: TGTGCCATCGCCGGGACAGGGGACCACGAGCAGTACTTC

j_gene: TRBJ1-2
d_gene: NA
abundance: few
v_gene: TRBV24-1
CDR3aa: CATSGHTDISYGYTF
CDR3nt: TGTGCCACCAGTGGACATACGGACATTTCCTATGGCTACACCTTC

j_gene: TRBJ2-7
d_gene: NA
abundance: NA
v_gene: TRBV7-9
CDR3aa: CASSLDTAYEQYF
CDR3nt: TGTGCCAGCAGCTTAGATACAGCCTACGAGCAGTACTTC

j_gene: TRBJ1-1
d_gene: NA
abundance: NA
v_gene: TRBV6-2/TRBV6-3
CDR3aa: CGSKRDGMNTEAFF
CDR3nt: TGTGGGAGCAAGAGGGACGGAATGAACACTGAAGCTTTCTTT

j_gene: TRBJ2-3
d_gene: TRBD2
abundance: NA
v_gene: TRBV7-2
CDR3aa: CASSLGGGSSGGATDTQYF
CDR3nt: TGTGCCAGCAGCTTAGGGGGTGGCTCTAGCGGGGGGGCCACAGATACGCAGTATTTT

j_gene: TRBJ2-7
d_gene: NA
abundance: few
v_gene: TRBV4-1
CDR3aa: CASAGQDRSDEQYF
CDR3nt: TGCGCCAGCGCCGGGCAGGATCGTTCTGACGAGCAGTACTTC

j_gene: TRBJ2-6
d_gene: NA
abundance: NA
v_gene: TRBV7-2
CDR3aa: CASSSGGGFSGANVLTF
CDR3nt: TGTGCCAGCAGCTCGGGGGGCGGTTTCTCTGGGGCCAACGTCCTGACTTTC

j_gene: TRBJ1-2
d_gene: NA
abundance: few
v_gene: TRBV10-3
CDR3aa: CAIARESNYGYTF
CDR3nt: TGTGCCATCGCCCGCGAGTCGAACTATGGCTACACCTTC

j_gene: TRBJ1-6
d_gene: NA
abundance: NA
v_gene: TRBV7-2
CDR3aa: CASSASREGSSPLHF
CDR3nt: TGTGCCAGCAGCGCTAGCAGGGAGGGTTCTTCACCCCTCCACTTT

j_gene: TRBJ2-1
d_gene: NA
abundance: NA
v_gene: TRBV11-2
CDR3aa: CASISSSYNEQFF
CDR3nt: TGTGCCAGCATCTCTAGCTCCTACAATGAGCAGTTCTTC

j_gene: TRBJ1-5
d_gene: NA
abundance: once
v_gene: TRBV6-2/TRBV6-3
CDR3aa: CASSYRGIRGQPQHF
CDR3nt: TGTGCCAGCAGTTACCGGGGAATAAGGGGCCAGCCCCAGCATTTT

j_gene: TRBJ1-1
d_gene: NA
abundance: NA
v_gene: TRBV2
CDR3aa: CASSGAGAMNTEAFF
CDR3nt: TGTGCCAGCAGTGGGGCAGGAGCCATGAACACTGAAGCTTTCTTT

j_gene: TRBJ2-5
d_gene: TRBD2
abundance: NA
v_gene: TRBV5-6
CDR3aa: CASSGMGLALQETQYF
CDR3nt: TGTGCCAGCAGCGGAATGGGACTAGCGCTACAAGAGACCCAGTACTTC

j_gene: TRBJ1-4
d_gene: NA
abundance: few
v_gene: TRBV4-2
CDR3aa: CASSQDLGQREKLFF
CDR3nt: TGTGCCAGCAGCCAAGATCTAGGACAGCGGGAAAAACTGTTTTTT

j_gene: TRBJ2-3
d_gene: TRBD1
abundance: NA
v_gene: TRBV3-1
CDR3aa: CASSQVRGQGITDTQYF
CDR3nt: TGTGCCAGCAGCCAAGTTCGAGGACAGGGAATCACAGATACGCAGTATTTT

j_gene: TRBJ1-5
d_gene: NA
abundance: NA
v_gene: TRBV7-6
CDR3aa: CASSLGTDPNQPQHF
CDR3nt: TGTGCCAGCAGCCTCGGGACTGATCCTAATCAGCCCCAGCATTTT

j_gene: TRBJ2-1
d_gene: NA
abundance: NA
v_gene: TRBV13
CDR3aa: CASSLVRAEADEQFF
CDR3nt: TGTGCCAGCAGCTTAGTTCGAGCCGAGGCGGATGAGCAGTTCTTC